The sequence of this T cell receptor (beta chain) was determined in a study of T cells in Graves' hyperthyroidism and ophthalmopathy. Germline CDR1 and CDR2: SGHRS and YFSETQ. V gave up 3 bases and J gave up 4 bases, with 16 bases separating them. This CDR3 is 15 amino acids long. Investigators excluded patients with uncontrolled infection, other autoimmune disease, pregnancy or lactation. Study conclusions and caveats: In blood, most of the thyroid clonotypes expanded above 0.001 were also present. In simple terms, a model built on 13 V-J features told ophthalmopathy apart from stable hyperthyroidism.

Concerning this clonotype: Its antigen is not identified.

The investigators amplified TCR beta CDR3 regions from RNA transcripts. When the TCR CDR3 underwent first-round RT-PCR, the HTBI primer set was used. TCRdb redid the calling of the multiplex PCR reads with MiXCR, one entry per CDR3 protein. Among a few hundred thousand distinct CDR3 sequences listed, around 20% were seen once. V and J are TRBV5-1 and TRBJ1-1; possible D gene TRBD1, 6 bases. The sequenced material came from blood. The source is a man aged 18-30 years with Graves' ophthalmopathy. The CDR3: CASSWSRGWATEAFF. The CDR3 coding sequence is TGCGCCAGCAGCTGGAGCAGGGGCTGGGCCACTGAAGCTTTCTTT.